What follows is one TCR beta chain and its context. Its antigen is unknown. Nothing much larger sits one base from this clone, and base qualities are not available. This sample is part of a study of T cell repertoires in cytomegalovirus infection (dated by TCRdb to the late 2010s). About the full investigation: Alongside well-studied HLA-B-restricted epitopes, the peptide stimulations were aimed at recently identified HLA-C-restricted CMV epitopes, whose presentation resists viral immunomodulation. Donor HLA type was relevant to the analysis, as public TCR beta signatures indicated carriage of CMV infection together with the matching HLA type.

Overall study results and their limits: The ex vivo response was dominated by HLA-C-restricted CMV-specific TCR beta clonotypes, which also provided the single most frequent clonotype in two of eight donors. In both this cohort and an independent roughly 330-donor cohort, the cumulative frequency of public TCR beta family members distinguished carriers of CMV infection plus the relevant HLA type.

This specimen's treatment or condition label, interpreted: in vitro stimulation with specific CMV peptide epitopes to enrich CMV-specific T cells. The sequencer was an Illumina HiSeq 1500. TCRdb's own reprocessing of the public reads used fastp at Q25 and MiXCR and kept productive beta chains. Rows matching on CDR3 protein sequence are summarized as one entry with the most common DNA and genes. Recorded for this sample are roughly 78,000 distinct CDR3 sequences; roughly 39% of them occurred a single time. In total, the top ten clones hold more than 85% of the sample. This specimen consisted of CD8+ T cells from cultured PBMCs, obtained from culture after CMV antigen stimulation. The receptor comes from a human donor in good health (CMV status not recorded). Some clones in this sample may be carry-over from other donors' samples.

The bases are TGTGCCAGCAGCTCAGAGGTCCGCCGCACAGATACGCAGTATTTT. Its translation reads: CASSSEVRRTDTQYF. The chain is made from TRBV7-2 and TRBJ2-3, with the D gene call left open. Based on the germline V gene, the CDR1 and CDR2 sequences are SGHTA and FQGNSA. The CDR3 sequence holds 15 residues, the cysteine and phenylalanine included. Solely the CDR3 DNA is kept, with 45 bases framed from the first base. V was cut back by 4 bases and J by 1 base, leaving a gap of 12 bases between them.